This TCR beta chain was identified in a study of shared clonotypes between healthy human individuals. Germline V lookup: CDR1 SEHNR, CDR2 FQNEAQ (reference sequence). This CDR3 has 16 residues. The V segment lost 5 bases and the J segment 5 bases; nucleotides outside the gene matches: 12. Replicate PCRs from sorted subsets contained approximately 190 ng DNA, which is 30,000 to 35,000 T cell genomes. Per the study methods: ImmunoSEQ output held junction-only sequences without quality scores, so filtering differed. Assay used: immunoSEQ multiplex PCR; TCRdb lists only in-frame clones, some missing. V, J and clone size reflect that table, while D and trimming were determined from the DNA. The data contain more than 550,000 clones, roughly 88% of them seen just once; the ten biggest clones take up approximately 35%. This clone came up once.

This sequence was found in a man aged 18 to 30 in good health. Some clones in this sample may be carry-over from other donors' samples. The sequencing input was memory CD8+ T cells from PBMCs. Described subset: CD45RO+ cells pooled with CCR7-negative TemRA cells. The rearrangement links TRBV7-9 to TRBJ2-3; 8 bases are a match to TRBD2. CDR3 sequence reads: CASSQGLDPGGDTQYF. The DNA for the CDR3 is TGTGCCAGCAGCCAGGGACTAGACCCCGGGGGAGATACGCAGTATTTT. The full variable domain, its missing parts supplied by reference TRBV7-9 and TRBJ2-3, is DTGVSQNPRHKITKRGQNVTFRCDPISEHNRLYWYRQTLGQGPEFLTYFQNEAQLEKSRLLSDRFSAERPKGSFSTLEIQRTEQGDSAMYLCASSQGLDPGGDTQYFGPGTRLTVL.